This entry describes one T cell receptor (beta chain). The V gene lost 2 bases and the J gene lost 0 bases, with 6 bases spanning the gap. Germline V gives CDR1 SGHTA, CDR2 FQGTGA. The CDR3 is 14 residues long. Methods used by the authors: How many nucleated cells were present was estimated from reference gene primer amplification. Some clones are missing from TCRdb's copy, which holds only in-frame ones; the method was immunoSEQ multiplex PCR. V and J calls and clone size are as listed in that table; D and trimming were resolved from the DNA. The table has 150,000 to 200,000 clones, 79% seen once. The sample originates from a study of blood T cell repertoires in COVID-19. The overall study: The cDNA or gDNA used as material had been derived from T cells, B-cell-depleted T cells, or PBMCs.

Patients from Seattle were sampled longitudinally, starting during active infection. The source is a woman between 35 and 50 years old with COVID-19, enrolled during active disease. The sequenced sample was peripheral blood. The chain employs TRBV7-3 and TRBJ2-3; no clear D gene. CDR3 DNA sequence: TGTGCCAGCAGCTTAGGCTCTAGCACAGATACGCAGTATTTT. It codes for CASSLGSSTDTQYF.